This T cell receptor beta chain originates from a study of glioma-infiltrating T cells (dated by TCRdb to 2016 to 2017). Concerning the study at large: TCR alpha- and beta-chain repertoires were sequenced from glioma tissue, non-neoplastic brain tissue and matched peripheral blood mononuclear cells. To gauge divergence between tissue and blood T-cell populations, every tissue-infiltrating repertoire was compared against the peripheral blood repertoire from the same patient. The paired cohort was made up of three low-grade glioma patients, eight primary glioblastoma patients and three non-glioma patients who contributed non-neoplastic brain tissue.

The iRepertoire nested amplicon-rescue multiplex PCR (arm-PCR) platform was used to amplify TCR alpha and beta CDR3 regions from RNA. The input for one-step reverse transcription and amplification was roughly 85-400 ng of tissue mRNA or PBMC total RNA. Following bead purification, Illumina adapters were added by a secondary multiplex PCR, and the libraries were gel-purified between 200 and 400 bp. Libraries carried internal 6-nucleotide barcodes used for demultiplexing. Sequencing of libraries was performed on an Illumina MiSeq with 2x220 or 2x250 nucleotide paired-end reads. Per the original workflow: Paired reads were merged using FLASH 1.2.11 and were aligned to the GRCh37 human genome using BWA-MEM, after which TRA and TRB reads were extracted. V and J assignment used an IMGT-derived reference of cassette sequences and CDR3 motifs that included pseudogenes. Reads were translated in three frames, and productive CDR3s were defined by a C…FGXG motif without stop codons. Clonotypes were defined as unique combinations of V-J cassette pair and CDR3 amino acid sequence. Filtering of reads was based on Hamming distance, with the threshold set by the sequence error rate of each sample in mapped regions. Clones were called with MiXCR by TCRdb after fastp trimmed the public reads at Q25, and only in-frame beta chains were retained. Rows with one shared CDR3 protein collapse into an entry with the most common genes and DNA. The V and J calls follow TCRdb's processing rather than the paper's. Recorded for this sample are roughly 190,000 distinct CDR3 sequences; 32% of them occurred a single time. The biggest ten clones account for 20% to 25% of the sample.

Broader findings and caveats from the paper: Group comparisons rested on small numbers: three non-neoplastic, three low-grade glioma and roughly eight glioblastoma patients. VJ-independent divergence between tissue and blood was below expectation in non-neoplastic patients but above expectation in all gliomas, especially low-grade gliomas. Very few CDR3 sequences were shared between tissue and blood, attributed to high CDR3 diversity and limited sampling.

The germline V gene yields MNHNS for CDR1 and SASEGT for CDR2. Measured from the cysteine to the phenylalanine, the CDR3 is 11 residues long. Only the CDR3 region is kept as DNA, spanning 33 bases read in frame from base 1. Trimming takes 6 bases from V and 5 bases from J, and the germline ends sit 8 bases apart. This clonotype was seen at least ten times. The antigen it recognizes is unknown. Within one base of it there is no much larger clone, and no base qualities were kept. The clonotype was recovered from a human donor with low-grade glioma or glioblastoma, undergoing nonglioma brain surgery, or in good health (not recorded which). The sequence joins TRBV6-1 to TRBJ2-7; there is no confident call for the D gene. Material for sequencing was glioma tissue, nonneoplastic brain tissue, or PBMCs (not recorded which). The DNA sequence is TGTGCCAGCAGATATTTTAACGAGCAGTACTTC. The resulting protein is CASRYFNEQYF.